The TCR beta chain described here comes from a study of cytomegalovirus exposure and HLA in healthy donors. Concerning this clone: The antigen is not known.

Looked up from germline, CDR1 is MNHEY and CDR2 is SMNVEV (reference sequence). The CDR3 totals 14 residues. V was cut by 1 base and J by 4 bases, with 10 bases left in between. General study findings and limits: The number of N-insertions in an Asian-associated ancestry cluster was reportedly below the 666-donor mean in a later analysis. It was reported that TCR beta sequences correctly inferred the HLA-A and HLA-B alleles for most subjects. Per a later analysis, HLA-associated TCR beta chains showed more clonal expansion than other, equally common TCR beta chains. According to an earlier analysis, most TCR beta V segments yielded productive rearrangements about 90% or about 30% of the time.

The PCR used 60 Vbeta and 13 Jbeta primers. Some clones are missing from TCRdb's copy, which holds only in-frame ones; the method was immunoSEQ multiplex PCR. Counted here are about 190,000 clones, over 75% occurring once; the ten biggest clones make up approximately 6%. The receptor comes from a middle-aged man in good health and CMV-seropositive. Sequencing was carried out using PBMCs. This chain connects TRBV27 to TRBJ2-5; D uncertain. The CDR3 nucleotides are TGTGCCAGCAGTTTATGGTTAGGAGCAGAGACCCAGTACTTC. Its protein is CASSLWLGAETQYF.